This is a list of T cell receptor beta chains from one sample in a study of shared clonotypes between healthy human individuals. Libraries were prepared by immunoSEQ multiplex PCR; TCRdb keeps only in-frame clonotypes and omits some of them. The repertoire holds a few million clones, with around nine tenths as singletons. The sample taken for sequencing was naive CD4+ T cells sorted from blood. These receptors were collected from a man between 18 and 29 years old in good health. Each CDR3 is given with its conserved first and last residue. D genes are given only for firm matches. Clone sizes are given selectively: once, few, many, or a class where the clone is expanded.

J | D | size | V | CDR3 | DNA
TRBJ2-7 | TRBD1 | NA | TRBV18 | CASSPGTASYEQYF | TGTGCCAGCTCACCAGGGACAGCTTCTTACGAGCAGTACTTC
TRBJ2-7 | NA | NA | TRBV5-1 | CASSRAAHEQYF | TGCGCCAGCAGCCGGGCCGCCCACGAGCAGTACTTC
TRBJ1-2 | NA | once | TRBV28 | CASSGATGPANYGYTF | TGTGCCAGCAGTGGTGCCACGGGGCCAGCTAACTATGGCTACACCTTC
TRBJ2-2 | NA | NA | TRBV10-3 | CAISESLSGELFF | TGTGCCATCAGTGAGTCACTGTCCGGGGAGCTGTTTTTT
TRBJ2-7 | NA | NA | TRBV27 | CASRRPGTPFYEQYF | TGTGCCAGCAGACGCCCCGGGACTCCCTTCTACGAGCAGTACTTC
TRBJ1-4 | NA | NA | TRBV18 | CASSPGSTNEKLFF | TGTGCCAGCTCACCTGGCTCAACTAATGAAAAACTGTTTTTT
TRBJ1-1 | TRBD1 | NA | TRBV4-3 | CASSQEVVRGEAFF | TGCGCCAGCAGCCAAGAAGTGGTCAGGGGGGAAGCTTTCTTT
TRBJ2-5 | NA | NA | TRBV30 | CAWSPPGLETQYF | TGTGCCTGGAGCCCACCTGGTTTAGAGACCCAGTACTTC
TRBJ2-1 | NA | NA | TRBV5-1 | CASSLRQANNEQFF | TGCGCCAGCAGCTTAAGACAGGCGAACAATGAGCAGTTCTTC
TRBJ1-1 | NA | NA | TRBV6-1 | CASDISQGTTEAFF | TGTGCCAGCGATATCTCTCAGGGGACCACTGAAGCTTTCTTT
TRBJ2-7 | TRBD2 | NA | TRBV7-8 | CASSLARPSGSYEQYF | TGTGCCAGCAGCTTAGCGCGGCCTAGCGGGAGTTACGAGCAGTACTTC
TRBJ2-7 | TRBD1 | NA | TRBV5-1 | CASSLNSGTGSYEQYF | TGCGCCAGCAGCTTAAATTCCGGGACAGGGTCCTACGAGCAGTACTTC
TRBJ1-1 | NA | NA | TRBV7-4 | CASSPARQSNTEAFF | TGTGCCAGCAGCCCTGCTCGGCAGTCGAACACTGAAGCTTTCTTT
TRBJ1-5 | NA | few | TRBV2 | CASSGDINQPQHF | TGTGCCAGCAGTGGGGACATCAATCAGCCCCAGCATTTT
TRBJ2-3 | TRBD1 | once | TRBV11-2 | CASSVTGATDTQYF | TGTGCCAGCAGCGTAACAGGGGCCACAGATACGCAGTATTTT
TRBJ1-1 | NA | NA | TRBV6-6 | CASSPTRSGAFF | TGTGCCAGCAGCCCGACAAGGAGTGGAGCTTTCTTT
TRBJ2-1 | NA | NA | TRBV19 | CASSTGRSYNEQFF | TGTGCCAGTAGTACAGGGCGGTCCTACAATGAGCAGTTCTTC
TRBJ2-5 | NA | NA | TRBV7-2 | CASSPQGGRETQYF | TGTGCCAGCAGCCCACAGGGAGGCCGTGAGACCCAGTACTTC
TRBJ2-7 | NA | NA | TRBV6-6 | CASSYVSYEQYF | TGTGCCAGCAGTTATGTATCCTACGAGCAGTACTTC
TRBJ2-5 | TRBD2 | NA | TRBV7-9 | CASSFSGGAETQYF | TGTGCCAGCAGCTTTAGCGGGGGGGCGGAGACCCAGTACTTC
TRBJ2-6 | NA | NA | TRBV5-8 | CASSRTGTSSGANVLTF | TGTGCCAGCAGCCGAACAGGGACCAGCTCTGGGGCCAACGTCCTGACTTTC
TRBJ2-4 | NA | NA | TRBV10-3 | CAISESAVKGSGNIQYF | TGTGCCATCAGTGAGTCGGCAGTCAAAGGTTCGGGAAACATTCAGTACTTC
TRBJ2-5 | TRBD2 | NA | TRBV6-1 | CASSGRLAGGKETQYF | TGTGCCAGCAGTGGCAGACTAGCGGGGGGAAAAGAGACCCAGTACTTC
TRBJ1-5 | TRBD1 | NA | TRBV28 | CASSQGQGEEHF | TGTGCCAGCAGCCAAGGACAGGGCGAAGAGCATTTT
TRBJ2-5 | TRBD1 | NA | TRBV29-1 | CSVEDLATGAVWTQYF | TGCAGCGTTGAAGATCTTGCAACAGGGGCCGTATGGACCCAGTACTTC
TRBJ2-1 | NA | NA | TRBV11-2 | CASSLEGGRSNEQFF | TGTGCCAGCAGCTTAGAGGGCGGTCGGAGTAATGAGCAGTTCTTC
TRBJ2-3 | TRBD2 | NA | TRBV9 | CASSVGGTSVTDTQYF | TGTGCCAGCAGCGTAGGGGGGACTAGCGTAACAGATACGCAGTATTTT
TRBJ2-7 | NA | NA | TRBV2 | CASSFRQSREQYF | TGTGCCAGCAGCTTTCGGCAATCGAGGGAGCAGTACTTC
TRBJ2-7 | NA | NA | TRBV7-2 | CASSLEGGGIGEKNYEQYF | TGTGCCAGCAGCTTAGAAGGGGGAGGGATAGGGGAAAAAAACTACGAGCAGTACTTC
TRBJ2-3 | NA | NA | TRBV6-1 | CASSEGVGLGTDTQYF | TGTGCCAGCAGTGAGGGGGTCGGCTTGGGCACAGATACGCAGTATTTT
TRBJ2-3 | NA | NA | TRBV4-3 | CASSQDGGTDTQYF | TGCGCCAGCAGCCAAGATGGCGGCACAGATACGCAGTATTTT
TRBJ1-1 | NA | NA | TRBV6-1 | CASRYQPTEAFF | TGTGCCAGCAGGTATCAGCCCACTGAAGCTTTCTTT
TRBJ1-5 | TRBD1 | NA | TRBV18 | CASSFSGTDSNQPQHF | TGTGCCAGCTCGTTCTCCGGGACAGATAGCAATCAGCCCCAGCATTTT
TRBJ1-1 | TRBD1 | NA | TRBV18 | CASSPNTGGVQNTEAFF | TGTGCCAGCTCGCCCAACACAGGGGGAGTTCAGAACACTGAAGCTTTCTTT
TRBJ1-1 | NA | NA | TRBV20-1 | CSAARGGKAFF | TGCAGTGCTGCGAGGGGGGGGAAAGCTTTCTTT
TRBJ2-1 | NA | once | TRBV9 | CASSVAPASYNEQFF | TGTGCCAGCAGCGTAGCCCCCGCCAGTTACAATGAGCAGTTCTTC
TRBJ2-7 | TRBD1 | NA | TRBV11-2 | CASSRSTGGSYEQYF | TGTGCCAGCAGCCGGTCGACAGGGGGAAGCTACGAGCAGTACTTC
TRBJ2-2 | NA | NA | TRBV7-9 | CASSLGQGRYPNTGELFF | TGTGCCAGCAGCTTAGGTCAGGGAAGATACCCGAACACCGGGGAGCTGTTTTTT
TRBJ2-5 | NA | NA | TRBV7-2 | CASTSGTRSETQYF | TGTGCCAGCACGTCCGGGACGCGAAGTGAGACCCAGTACTTC
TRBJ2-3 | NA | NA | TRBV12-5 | CASGRISDTQYF | TGTGCTAGTGGCCGGATTTCAGATACGCAGTATTTT
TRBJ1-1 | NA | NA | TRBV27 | CASSLGGNTEAFF | TGTGCCAGCAGTTTGGGGGGGAACACTGAAGCTTTCTTT
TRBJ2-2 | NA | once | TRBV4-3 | CASSQEGTLASGELFF | TGCGCCAGCAGCCAAGAGGGTACTCTAGCCTCAGGGGAGCTGTTTTTT
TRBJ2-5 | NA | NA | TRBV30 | CAWSEGIQETQYF | TGTGCCTGGAGTGAGGGGATCCAAGAGACCCAGTACTTC
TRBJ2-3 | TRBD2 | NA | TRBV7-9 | CASTRGAGGHDTQYF | TGTGCCAGCACCCGAGGAGCGGGAGGGCACGATACGCAGTATTTT
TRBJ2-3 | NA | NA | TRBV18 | CASSLQEGSSTDTQYF | TGTGCCAGCTCACTCCAAGAAGGGTCTAGCACAGATACGCAGTATTTT